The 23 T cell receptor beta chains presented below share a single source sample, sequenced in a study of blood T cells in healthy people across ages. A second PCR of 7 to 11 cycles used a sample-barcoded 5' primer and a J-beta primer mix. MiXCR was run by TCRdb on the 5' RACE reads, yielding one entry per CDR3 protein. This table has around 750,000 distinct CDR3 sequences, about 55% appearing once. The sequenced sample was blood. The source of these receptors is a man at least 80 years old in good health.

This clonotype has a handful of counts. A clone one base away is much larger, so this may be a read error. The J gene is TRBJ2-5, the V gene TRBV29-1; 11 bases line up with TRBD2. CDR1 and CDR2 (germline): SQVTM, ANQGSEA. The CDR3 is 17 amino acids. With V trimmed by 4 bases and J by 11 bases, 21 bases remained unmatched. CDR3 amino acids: CSVGGRIAGGGNNEQYF. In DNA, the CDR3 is TGCAGCGTTGGGGGCCGTATAGCGGGAGGGGGAAACAATGAGCAGTACTTC.

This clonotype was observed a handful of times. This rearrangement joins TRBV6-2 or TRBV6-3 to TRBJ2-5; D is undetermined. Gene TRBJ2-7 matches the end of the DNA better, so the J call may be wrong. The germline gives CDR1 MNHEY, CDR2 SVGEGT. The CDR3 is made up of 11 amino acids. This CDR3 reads CASRGHYEQYF. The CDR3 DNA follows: TGTGCCAGCAGGGGCCACTACGAGCAGTACTTC.

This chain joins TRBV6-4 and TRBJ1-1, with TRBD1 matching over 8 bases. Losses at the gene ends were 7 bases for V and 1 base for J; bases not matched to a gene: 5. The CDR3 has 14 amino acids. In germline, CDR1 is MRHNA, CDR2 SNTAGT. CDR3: CASKRTGTNTEAFF. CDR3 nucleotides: TGTGCCAGCAAAAGGACAGGGACGAACACTGAAGCTTTCTTT.

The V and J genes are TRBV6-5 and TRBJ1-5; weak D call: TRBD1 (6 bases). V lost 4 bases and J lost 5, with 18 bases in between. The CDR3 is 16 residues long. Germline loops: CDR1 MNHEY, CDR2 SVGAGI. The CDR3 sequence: CASSSKQGVRDQPQHF. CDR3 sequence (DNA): TGTGCCAGCAGTTCCAAACAGGGTGTCCGCGATCAGCCCCAGCATTTT.

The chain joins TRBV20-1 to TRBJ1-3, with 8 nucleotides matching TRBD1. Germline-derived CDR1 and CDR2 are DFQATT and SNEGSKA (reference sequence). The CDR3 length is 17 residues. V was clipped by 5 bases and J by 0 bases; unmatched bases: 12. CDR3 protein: CSARATTGGSSGNTIYF. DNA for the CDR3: TGCAGTGCTCGAGCTACCACAGGGGGTAGCTCTGGAAACACCATATATTTT.

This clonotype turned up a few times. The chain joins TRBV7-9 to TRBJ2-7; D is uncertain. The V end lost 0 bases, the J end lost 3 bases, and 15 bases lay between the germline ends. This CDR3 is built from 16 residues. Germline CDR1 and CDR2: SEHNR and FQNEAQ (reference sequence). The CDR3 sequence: CASSLASGYLHYEQYF. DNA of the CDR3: TGTGCCAGCAGCTTAGCTTCAGGTTATCTCCACTACGAGCAGTACTTC.

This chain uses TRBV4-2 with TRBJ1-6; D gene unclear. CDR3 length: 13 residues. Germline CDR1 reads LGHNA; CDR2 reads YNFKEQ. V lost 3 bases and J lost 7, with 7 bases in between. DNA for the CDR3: TGTGCCAGCAGCCAGACCGCCAATTCACCCCTCCACTTT. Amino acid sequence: CASSQTANSPLHF.

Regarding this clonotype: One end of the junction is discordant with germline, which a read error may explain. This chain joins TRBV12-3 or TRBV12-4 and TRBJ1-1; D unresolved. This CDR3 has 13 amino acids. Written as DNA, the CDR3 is TGTGCCAGCACCTCTAGGATCTGGACTGGAGCTTTCTTT. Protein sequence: CASTSRIWTGAFF.

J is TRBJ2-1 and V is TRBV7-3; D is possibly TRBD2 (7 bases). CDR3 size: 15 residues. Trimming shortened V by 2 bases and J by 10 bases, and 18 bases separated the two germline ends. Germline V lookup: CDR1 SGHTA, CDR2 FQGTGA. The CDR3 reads CASSLFGRGQSEQFF. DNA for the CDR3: TGTGCCAGCAGCTTATTCGGGCGGGGGCAAAGCGAGCAGTTCTTC.

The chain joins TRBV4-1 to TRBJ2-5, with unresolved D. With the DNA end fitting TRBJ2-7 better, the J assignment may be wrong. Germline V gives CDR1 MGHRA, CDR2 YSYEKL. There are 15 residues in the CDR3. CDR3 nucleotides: TGCGCCAGCAGCCAAGATCACGGCTTCCGACCCGAGCAGTACTTC. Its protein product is CASSQDHGFRPEQYF.

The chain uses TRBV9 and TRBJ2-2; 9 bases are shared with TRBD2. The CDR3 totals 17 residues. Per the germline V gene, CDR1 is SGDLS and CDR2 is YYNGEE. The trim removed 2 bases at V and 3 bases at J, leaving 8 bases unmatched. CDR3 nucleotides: TGTGCCAGCAGCGTTGGTCCTAGCGGGGTCTACACCGGGGAGCTGTTTTTT. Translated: CASSVGPSGVYTGELFF.

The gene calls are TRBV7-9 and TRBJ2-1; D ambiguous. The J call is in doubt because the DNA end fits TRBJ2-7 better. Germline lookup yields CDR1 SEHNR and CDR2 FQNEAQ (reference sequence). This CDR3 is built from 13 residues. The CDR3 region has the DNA TGTGCCAGCTCTCTCGGGCCTAACAATGAGCAGTACTTC. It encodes CASSLGPNNEQYF.

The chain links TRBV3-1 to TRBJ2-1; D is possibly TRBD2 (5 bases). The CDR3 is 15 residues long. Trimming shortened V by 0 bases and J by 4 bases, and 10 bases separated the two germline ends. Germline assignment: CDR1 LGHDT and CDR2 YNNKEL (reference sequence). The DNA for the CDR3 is TGTGCCAGCAGCCAAGATAGCGCATCTTACAATGAGCAGTTCTTC. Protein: CASSQDSASYNEQFF.

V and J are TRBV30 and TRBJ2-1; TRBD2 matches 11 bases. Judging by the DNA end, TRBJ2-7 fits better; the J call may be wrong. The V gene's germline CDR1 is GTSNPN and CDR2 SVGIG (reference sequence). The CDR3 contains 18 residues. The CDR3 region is CAWSVTSLTSGVSYEQYF. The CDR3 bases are TGTGCCTGGAGTGTAACGAGTTTGACTAGCGGGGTTTCCTACGAGCAGTACTTC.

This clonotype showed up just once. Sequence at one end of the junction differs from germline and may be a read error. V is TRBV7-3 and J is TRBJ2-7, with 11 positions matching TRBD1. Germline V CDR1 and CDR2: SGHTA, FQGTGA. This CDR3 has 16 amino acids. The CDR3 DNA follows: TGTGCCAGCGGCTTAGGGACAGGGGGAAACCTCTACGAGCAGTACTTC. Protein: CASGLGTGGNLYEQYF.

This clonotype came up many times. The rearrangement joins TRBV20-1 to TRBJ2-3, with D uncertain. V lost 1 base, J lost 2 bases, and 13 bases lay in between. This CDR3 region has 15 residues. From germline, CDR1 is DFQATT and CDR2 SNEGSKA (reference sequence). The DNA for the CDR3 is TGCAGTGCTAGAGTGGCTGAAGAGCACACAGATACGCAGTATTTT. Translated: CSARVAEEHTDTQYF.

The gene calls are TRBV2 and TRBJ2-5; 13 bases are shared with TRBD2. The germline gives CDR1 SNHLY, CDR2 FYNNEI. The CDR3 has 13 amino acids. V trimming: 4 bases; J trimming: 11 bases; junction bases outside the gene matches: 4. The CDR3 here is CASSGTSGREQYF. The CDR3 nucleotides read TGTGCCAGCAGTGGTACTAGCGGGAGGGAGCAGTACTTC.

The CDR3 reads CASSIDPSGVEQFF. DNA of the CDR3: TGTGCCAGTAGTATAGATCCTAGCGGAGTTGAGCAGTTCTTC. The chain recombines TRBV19 with TRBJ2-1, with TRBD2 matching over 7 bases. CDR1 is LNHDA and CDR2 is SQIVND in the germline V gene (reference sequence). This CDR3 comprises 14 residues. V shed 0 bases and J 9 bases; nucleotides not matched to a gene: 5.

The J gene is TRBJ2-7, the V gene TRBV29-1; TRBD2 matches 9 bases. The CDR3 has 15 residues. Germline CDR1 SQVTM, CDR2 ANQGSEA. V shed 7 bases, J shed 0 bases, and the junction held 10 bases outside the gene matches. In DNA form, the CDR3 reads TGCAGCGCCTGGGGGTTTAGCGGGAGCTCCTACGAGCAGTACTTC. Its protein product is CSAWGFSGSSYEQYF.

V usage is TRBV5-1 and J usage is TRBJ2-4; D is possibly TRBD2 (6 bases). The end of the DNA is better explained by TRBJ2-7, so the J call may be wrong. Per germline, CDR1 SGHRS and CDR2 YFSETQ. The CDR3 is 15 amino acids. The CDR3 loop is CASSFRRALETEQYF. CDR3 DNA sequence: TGCGCCAGCAGCTTTCGGAGGGCCCTTGAAACCGAGCAGTACTTC.

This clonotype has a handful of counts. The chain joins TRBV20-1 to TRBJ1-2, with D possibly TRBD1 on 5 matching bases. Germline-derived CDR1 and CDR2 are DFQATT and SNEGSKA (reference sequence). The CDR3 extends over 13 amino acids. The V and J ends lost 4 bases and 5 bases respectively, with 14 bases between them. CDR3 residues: CSATDSWDYGYTF. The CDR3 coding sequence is TGCAGTGCTACTGACAGCTGGGATTATGGCTACACCTTC.

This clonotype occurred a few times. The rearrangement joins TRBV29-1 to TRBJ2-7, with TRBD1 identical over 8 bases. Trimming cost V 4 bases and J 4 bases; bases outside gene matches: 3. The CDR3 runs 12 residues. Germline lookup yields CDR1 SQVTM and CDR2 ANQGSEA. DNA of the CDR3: TGCAGCGTTGTTGGGGACAGGTACGAGCAGTACTTC. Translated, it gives CSVVGDRYEQYF.

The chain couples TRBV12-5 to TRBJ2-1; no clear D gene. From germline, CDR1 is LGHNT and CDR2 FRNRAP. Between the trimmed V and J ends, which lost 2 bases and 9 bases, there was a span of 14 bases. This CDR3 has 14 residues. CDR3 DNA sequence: TGTGCTAGTGGTTTGCCCTCCTCTAGTCGTGAGCAGTTCTTC. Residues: CASGLPSSSREQFF.